These 12 T cell receptor beta chains came from one sample sequenced in a study of T-cell memory formation after mild COVID-19. From the 5' RACE reads, TCRdb called clonotypes with MiXCR, one entry per CDR3 protein. The repertoire has 450,000 to 650,000 distinct CDR3 sequences, approximately 20% of them found once; the top ten carry 12%. Sequencing used PBMCs or a T cell subset sorted from them (not recorded which). Source of these receptors: an adult woman who had mild COVID-19 (a few samples of this study predate the infection). Cell type and time point are not known.

The rearrangement uses TRBV2 and TRBJ2-7; tentative D call: TRBD2 (7 bases). The CDR3 consists of 15 residues. The germline CDR1 and CDR2 sequences are SNHLY and FYNNEI. V was cut by 3 bases and J by 1 base, with 13 bases left in between. CDR3 amino acids: CASSDGGGVSYEQYF. The CDR3 DNA reads TGTGCCAGCAGTGACGGCGGGGGCGTATCCTACGAGCAGTACTTC. Together with reference TRBV2 and TRBJ2-7, the CDR3 gives the full variable domain: EPEVTQTPSHQVTQMGQEVILRCVPISNHLYFYWYRQILGQKVEFLVSFYNNEISEKSEIFDDQFSVERPDGSNFTLKIRSTKLEDSAMYFCASSDGGGVSYEQYFGPGTRLTVT.

Many counts were recorded for this clonotype. This chain connects TRBV7-2 to TRBJ1-3; 9 nucleotides align to TRBD1. The germline V gene encodes CDR1 SGHTA and CDR2 FQGNSA. The V segment lost 0 bases and the J segment 1 base; nucleotides outside the gene matches: 1. The CDR3 is 16 amino acids. The CDR3 nucleotides are TGTGCCAGCAGCTTAGCGACAGGGGGTTCTGGAAACACCATATATTTT. Translation gives CASSLATGGSGNTIYF.

The chain carries TRBV7-6 and TRBJ2-7, with a weak D call TRBD2 (6 bases). This CDR3 has 17 residues. Between the trimmed V and J ends, which lost 5 bases and 3 bases, there was a span of 23 bases. Germline CDR1 is SGHVS and CDR2 is FNYEAQ. The CDR3 is CASSPQVYAGTIYEQYF. CDR3 coding DNA: TGTGCCAGCAGCCCCCAGGTATACGCGGGGACCATCTACGAGCAGTACTTC.

The J gene is TRBJ2-7, the V gene TRBV18; 9 positions agree with TRBD1. The CDR3 loop spans 14 amino acids. The V and J ends lost 3 bases and 5 bases, in that order; junction bases with no gene match: 5. Germline CDR1 KGHSH, CDR2 LQKENI. For the CDR3, the DNA is TGTGCCAGCTCACCCGTGACAGGGGGTAACGAGCAGTACTTC. As protein: CASSPVTGGNEQYF.

A few counts support this clonotype. The J gene is TRBJ1-6, the V gene TRBV12-3 or TRBV12-4; 7 bases map to TRBD1. This CDR3 contains 16 residues. The V gene end was trimmed by 2 bases and the J gene end by 6 bases; junction bases not matched to a gene: 7. CDR3 DNA sequence: TGTGCCAGCAGTTTAATGTCAGGGGGAAGTAATTCACCCCTCCACTTT. Protein sequence: CASSLMSGGSNSPLHF.

The genes are TRBV18 and TRBJ2-2; D perhaps matches TRBD2 (6 bases). The CDR3 consists of 15 residues. V lost 5 bases and J lost 0, with 10 bases in between. Germline V lookup: CDR1 KGHSH, CDR2 LQKENI. The DNA of the CDR3 is TGTGCCAGCTCAGGTAGCGGACCGAACACCGGGGAGCTGTTTTTT. It encodes CASSGSGPNTGELFF.

J is TRBJ2-4 and V is TRBV13; the D gene is possibly TRBD2 (6 bases). Germline V gene lookup returns CDR1 PRHDT and CDR2 FYEKMQ (reference sequence). V lost 5 bases to trimming and J lost 0 bases, with 8 bases between them. The CDR3 sequence is 14 residues long. The CDR3 sequence: CASSGTGAKNIQYF. CDR3 nucleotide sequence: TGTGCCAGCAGCGGGACTGGAGCCAAAAACATTCAGTACTTC. The full variable domain, in which reference TRBV13 and TRBJ2-4 provide the parts outside the CDR3, is AAGVIQSPRHLIKEKRETATLKCYPIPRHDTVYWYQQGPGQDPQFLISFYEKMQSDKGSIPDRFSAQQFSDYHSELNMSSLELGDSALYFCASSGTGAKNIQYFGAGTRLSVL.

The chain carries TRBV7-9 and TRBJ2-7; TRBD1 aligns across 7 bases. Losses at the gene ends were 2 bases for V and 5 bases for J; bases not matched to a gene: 9. Germline V gene data show CDR1 as SEHNR and CDR2 as FQNEAQ (reference sequence). The CDR3 is 15 amino acids. The CDR3 region is CASSLSETGTNEQYF. The CDR3, as DNA: TGTGCCAGCAGCTTATCGGAGACAGGGACCAACGAGCAGTACTTC.

The V gene is TRBV4-2, the J gene TRBJ2-5, with 14 nucleotides matching TRBD2. The germline V gene encodes CDR1 LGHNA and CDR2 YNFKEQ. The CDR3 spans 18 residues. V shed 1 base and J 2 bases; nucleotides not matched to a gene: 6. The CDR3, as DNA: TGTGCCAGCAGCCAAGTCGTCGGGACTAGCGGGGGACAAGAGACCCAGTACTTC. This encodes CASSQVVGTSGGQETQYF.

This clonotype was counted between two and nine times. The chain uses TRBV7-2 and TRBJ1-6, with D possibly TRBD1 on 6 matching bases. Trimming removed 1 base from V and 2 bases from J, with 9 bases in between. CDR1 and CDR2 from the germline V gene are SGHTA and FQGNSA. The CDR3 is 16 amino acids. CDR3 bases: TGTGCCAGCAGCTTAGACCGGACAGCCTATAATTCACCCCTCCACTTT. The encoded protein is CASSLDRTAYNSPLHF. The full variable domain, completed using reference TRBV7-2 and TRBJ1-6, is GAGVSQSPSNKVTEKGKDVELRCDPISGHTALYWYRQSLGQGLEFLIYFQGNSAPDKSGLPSDRFSAERTGGSVSTLTIQRTQQEDSAVYLCASSLDRTAYNSPLHFGNGTRLTVT.

There are a few counts of this clonotype. This rearrangement joins TRBV2 to TRBJ2-1; 7 bases fit TRBD2. With V trimmed by 2 bases and J by 9 bases, 4 bases remained unmatched. The CDR3 has 13 amino acids. The germline gives CDR1 SNHLY, CDR2 FYNNEI. CDR3 nucleotides: TGTGCCAGCAGTGAATCAGGGAGGGGTGAGCAGTTCTTC. Translating it yields CASSESGRGEQFF.

The V gene is TRBV5-1, the J gene TRBJ2-1; 9 bases are shared with TRBD1. The CDR3 extends over 13 amino acids. V shed 4 bases, J shed 9 bases, and the junction held 5 bases outside the gene matches. Per germline, CDR1 SGHRS and CDR2 YFSETQ. This chain's CDR3 is CASSPIQGAEQFF. The DNA for the CDR3 is TGCGCCAGCAGCCCTATACAGGGGGCTGAGCAGTTCTTC.